These 16 T cell receptor beta chains share one sample of origin, sequenced in a study of PD-1 blockade in classical Hodgkin lymphoma. Libraries were prepared by immunoSEQ multiplex PCR; TCRdb keeps only in-frame clonotypes and omits some of them. The sample shows about 30,000 clones, around three quarters of them seen only once. Brentuximab vedotin exposure varied, and every patient relapsed after autologous stem cell transplantation. The input for sequencing was peripheral blood mononuclear cells (PBMCs), taken before the second cycle of nivolumab. The receptors were sampled from a human donor with classical Hodgkin lymphoma.

The gene calls are TRBV5-1 and TRBJ2-3; D perhaps matches TRBD2 (6 bases). CDR3 size: 16 residues. Trimming cost V 0 bases and J 3 bases, with 14 bases left between them. Germline CDR1 reads SGHRS; CDR2 reads YFSETQ. CDR3 sequence: CASSLARGAGTDTQYF. The CDR3 nucleotides read TGCGCCAGCAGCTTGGCCCGGGGTGCGGGAACAGATACGCAGTATTTT.

V is TRBV5-1 and J is TRBJ1-2, with D tentatively TRBD1 (5 bases). Germline V gene sequence: CDR1 SGHRS, CDR2 YFSETQ. With 0 bases removed from V and 6 bases from J, the gap between germline ends came to 12 bases. The CDR3 sequence is 14 residues long. For the CDR3, the DNA is TGCGCCAGCAGCTTGGACCGGGGGGAGGATGGCTACACCTTC. As protein: CASSLDRGEDGYTF.

This clone was seen only once. V gene TRBV19 combines with J gene TRBJ1-1; the D gene is possibly TRBD1 (6 bases). V was cut by 7 bases and J by 1 base, with 13 bases left in between. The CDR3 runs 14 residues. Germline V CDR1 and CDR2: LNHDA, SQIVND (reference sequence). CDR3 nucleotide sequence: TGTGCCAGTAATGTGTGGGGGCCGAACACTGAAGCTTTCTTT. The encoded protein is CASNVWGPNTEAFF. Full variable domain (missing parts from reference TRBV19 and TRBJ1-1): DGGITQSPKYLFRKEGQNVTLSCEQNLNHDAMYWYRQDPGQGLRLIYYSQIVNDFQKGDIAEGYSVSREKKESFPLTVTSAQKNPTAFYLCASNVWGPNTEAFFGQGTRLTVV.

This clone has a single count. This sequence joins TRBV7-9 and TRBJ1-1, with D uncertain. Per germline, CDR1 SEHNR and CDR2 FQNEAQ (reference sequence). The CDR3 is made up of 17 amino acids. The germline V and J ends were trimmed by 5 bases and 3 bases, with 22 bases remaining between them. CDR3 coding DNA: TGTGCCAGCAGCCCCAACCTCCCCGGGAAAAGGCACACTGAAGCTTTCTTT. It encodes CASSPNLPGKRHTEAFF.

The chain carries TRBV27 and TRBJ2-1; 9 bases fit TRBD2. CDR1 is MNHEY, CDR2 SMNVEV, per germline (reference sequence). The CDR3 totals 15 residues. Trimming took 2 bases from V and 8 from J; bases not matched to a gene: 7. This CDR3 reads CASSLDAGGRYEQFF. As DNA, the CDR3 is TGTGCCAGCAGTTTAGATGCGGGAGGGCGCTATGAGCAGTTCTTC.

CDR3 bases: TGTGCCAGCAGCAAAGGATGTTATAACACCGGGGAGCTGTTTTTT. It is translated as CASSKGCYNTGELFF. The chain uses TRBV21-1 and TRBJ2-2. TRBV21-1 corresponds to a pseudogene. The CDR3 totals 15 residues.

J is TRBJ1-1 and V is TRBV5-1; maybe TRBD1 (5 bases). The ends were cut back, 0 bases at V and 7 bases at J, with 16 bases in the middle. The CDR3 covers 15 residues. Germline CDR1 and CDR2: SGHRS and YFSETQ. The CDR3 DNA reads TGCGCCAGCAGCTTGGATAGAGCAGGGTTGGGTGAAGCTTTCTTT. This gives the protein CASSLDRAGLGEAFF.

The J gene is TRBJ2-7, the V gene TRBV7-9; possibly TRBD2 for D (6 bases). This CDR3 has 12 residues. Trimming pared 1 base from V and 7 bases from J, leaving 8 bases between. Per germline, CDR1 SEHNR and CDR2 FQNEAQ (reference sequence). The CDR3 here is CASSLDGGEQYF. Written as DNA, the CDR3 is TGTGCCAGCAGCTTAGACGGGGGAGAGCAGTACTTC.

This clone was recorded a few times. The chain has TRBV5-8 and TRBJ1-2; TRBD1 is a possible D gene (6 bases). V was pared by 0 bases and J by 2 bases, with 8 bases between. This CDR3 is 14 amino acids long. Germline CDR1 SGHTS, CDR2 YDEGEE. The CDR3 region is CASSLVDRNYGYTF. CDR3 sequence (DNA): TGTGCCAGCAGCTTGGTTGACAGGAACTATGGCTACACCTTC.

This clone has more than one count but fewer than ten. The rearrangement links TRBV7-2 to TRBJ2-7; a weak D match, TRBD2 (6 bases). The CDR3 has 14 amino acids. Trimming pared 4 bases from V and 7 bases from J, leaving 17 bases between. Germline V CDR1 and CDR2: SGHTA, FQGNSA. CDR3 sequence (DNA): TGTGCCAGCAGCTACTGGGACTCCTCTGATGAGCAGTACTTC. Translation gives CASSYWDSSDEQYF.

This chain uses TRBV28 with TRBJ1-5, with TRBD1 identical over 10 bases. Trimming removed 6 bases from V and 0 bases from J; junction bases left unmatched: 8. Germline CDR1 MDHEN, CDR2 SYDVKM. The CDR3 spans 17 residues. In DNA, the CDR3 is TGTGCCAGCAGGGCCTGGACAGGGGGATATAGCAATCAGCCCCAGCATTTT. This translates into CASRAWTGGYSNQPQHF.

The V and J genes are TRBV28 and TRBJ1-5; no clear D. CDR3 size: 12 residues. CDR1 is MDHEN, CDR2 SYDVKM, per germline. Trimming shortened V by 2 bases and J by 5 bases, and 4 bases separated the two germline ends. The CDR3, as DNA: TGTGCCAGCAGTTTACCGGATCAGCCCCAGCATTTT. Protein sequence: CASSLPDQPQHF. Combining the CDR3 with reference TRBV28 and TRBJ1-5 gives the whole variable domain DVKVTQSSRYLVKRTGEKVFLECVQDMDHENMFWYRQDPGLGLRLIYFSYDVKMKEKGDIPEGYSVSREKKERFSLILESASTNQTSMYLCASSLPDQPQHFGDGTRLSIL.

This clone was found a few times. The chain combines TRBV6-5 with TRBJ1-2; D is ambiguous. The CDR3 consists of 14 residues. In germline, CDR1 is MNHEY, CDR2 SVGAGI. V lost 6 bases and J lost 4, with 15 bases in between. CDR3 in amino acids: CASSPAAATYGYTF. Written as DNA, the CDR3 is TGTGCCAGCAGCCCCGCGGCGGCAACCTATGGCTACACCTTC.

Only a few counts were recorded for this clone. V is TRBV11-3 and J is TRBJ1-4; TRBD1 is a possible D gene (5 bases). Between the trimmed V and J ends, which lost 4 bases and 7 bases, there was a span of 22 bases. The CDR3 extends over 17 amino acids. Germline CDR1 is SGHNT and CDR2 is YENEEA. For the CDR3, the DNA is TGTGCCAGCAGCTGCCGTCGGGACGACTTACGGGGTGAAAAACTGTTTTTT. Translation gives CASSCRRDDLRGEKLFF.

J is TRBJ1-2 and V is TRBV11-2; possibly TRBD1 for D (6 bases). CDR1 SGHAT and CDR2 FQNNGV come from the germline V gene. This CDR3 comprises 18 residues. With 3 bases removed from V and 5 bases from J, the gap between germline ends came to 25 bases. The CDR3 coding sequence is TGTGCCAGCAGCTTTCCTCTGTCTGGCGGGGGGGCACTTTATGGCTACACCTTC. It translates to CASSFPLSGGGALYGYTF.

This rearrangement joins TRBV28 to TRBJ2-3; unclear D gene. The V end lost 6 bases, the J end lost 6 bases, and 7 bases lay between the germline ends. Germline-derived CDR1 and CDR2 are MDHEN and SYDVKM. CDR3 length: 11 amino acids. CDR3 bases: TGTGCCAGCAGCACCTTGGATACGCAGTATTTT. It translates to CASSTLDTQYF.